One and the same sample provided the 32 T cell receptor beta chains below, sequenced in a study of T cell responses to AZD1222 COVID-19 vaccine. The table came from immunoSEQ multiplex PCR; TCRdb's copy has only in-frame clones and leaves some out. Here the sample spans tens of thousands of clones, around 80% being singletons. Sample: peripheral blood, taken 28 days after the second AZD1222 dose. Receptors originate from an adult who received the AZD1222 COVID-19 vaccine.

This chain links TRBV28 with TRBJ1-2, with 9 bases aligning to TRBD1. With 6 bases clipped from V and 5 bases from J, the junction kept 4 bases outside the gene matches. Germline-derived CDR1 and CDR2 are MDHEN and SYDVKM. This CDR3 region has 13 residues. CDR3 region: CASRTGGRYGYTF. As DNA, the CDR3 is TGTGCCAGCAGGACAGGGGGAAGGTATGGCTACACCTTC.

This chain connects TRBV9 to TRBJ1-6, with unresolved D. The CDR3 is 14 amino acids. Germline V CDR1 and CDR2: SGDLS, YYNGEE. The germline V and J ends were trimmed by 0 bases and 8 bases, with 9 bases remaining between them. The CDR3 nucleotides read TGTGCCAGCAGCGTAGGAGGATTGGATTCACCCCTCCACTTT. It specifies CASSVGGLDSPLHF.

V usage is TRBV28 and J usage is TRBJ1-5; D ambiguous. With 6 bases removed from V and 1 base from J, the gap between germline ends came to 13 bases. The germline CDR1 and CDR2 sequences are MDHEN and SYDVKM. The CDR3 spans 15 residues. The CDR3 protein is CASSLLQMSNQPQHF. CDR3 bases: TGTGCCAGCAGCCTCCTACAGATGAGCAATCAGCCCCAGCATTTT.

J is TRBJ1-1 and V is TRBV19, with TRBD1 matching over 12 bases. The CDR3 is made up of 15 amino acids. Germline V gene data show CDR1 as LNHDA and CDR2 as SQIVND (reference sequence). J was trimmed by 3 bases and V by 5 bases; bases with no gene match: 4. The CDR3 reads CASSGGDRGHTEAFF. CDR3 bases: TGTGCCAGTAGTGGCGGGGACAGGGGGCACACTGAAGCTTTCTTT.

The chain couples TRBV19 to TRBJ2-1, with a possible D match to TRBD1 (5 bases). Germline V gene data show CDR1 as LNHDA and CDR2 as SQIVND (reference sequence). CDR3 length: 13 amino acids. Trimming took off 6 bases at V and 7 bases at J, with 13 bases between the two ends. CDR3 in amino acids: CASSHQGANEQFF. CDR3 DNA sequence: TGTGCCAGTAGCCATCAAGGGGCGAATGAGCAGTTCTTC.

The chain combines TRBV2 with TRBJ2-1, with D tentatively TRBD2 (5 bases). Germline loops: CDR1 SNHLY, CDR2 FYNNEI. Deletions cut 5 bases from V and 3 bases from J, with 8 bases between. This CDR3 has 13 residues. CDR3: CASSYRGYNEQFF. The CDR3 bases are TGTGCCAGCAGTTACCGGGGCTACAATGAGCAGTTCTTC.

The chain combines TRBV7-8 with TRBJ2-7, with D possibly being TRBD1 (5 bases). V lost 2 bases, J lost 6 bases, and 14 bases lay in between. This CDR3 spans 14 amino acids. CDR1 and CDR2 (germline): SGHVS, FQNEAQ. Written as DNA, the CDR3 is TGTGCCAGCAGCTTAACAGGCCCAAGGGGCGAGCAGTACTTC. Protein product: CASSLTGPRGEQYF.

The V gene is TRBV5-1, the J gene TRBJ2-1; possibly TRBD2 for D (7 bases). CDR1 and CDR2 from the germline V gene are SGHRS and YFSETQ. The V end lost 4 bases, the J end lost 5 bases, and 16 bases lay between the germline ends. This CDR3 has 15 amino acids. The CDR3: CASSLLAGADNEQFF. Written as DNA, the CDR3 is TGCGCCAGCAGCCTACTCGCGGGGGCGGACAATGAGCAGTTCTTC. The variable domain in full, completed from reference TRBV5-1 and TRBJ2-1, reads KAGVTQTPRYLIKTRGQQVTLSCSPISGHRSVSWYQQTPGQGLQFLFEYFSETQRNKGNFPGRFSGRQFSNSRSEMNVSTLELGDSALYLCASSLLAGADNEQFFGPGTRLTVL.

The chain carries TRBV27 and TRBJ1-1; unclear D gene. The CDR3 covers 13 residues. Trimming took off 8 bases at V and 1 base at J, with 11 bases between the two ends. Per the germline V gene, CDR1 is MNHEY and CDR2 is SMNVEV (reference sequence). CDR3 nucleotide sequence: TGTGCCAGCTCCGGGTGGGGGAACACTGAAGCTTTCTTT. It yields the protein CASSGWGNTEAFF.

The gene calls are TRBV29-1 and TRBJ2-3, with D possibly matching TRBD1 (6 bases). This CDR3 is 11 amino acids long. Per the germline V gene, CDR1 is SQVTM and CDR2 is ANQGSEA. The V gene lost 7 bases and the J gene lost 5 bases, with 10 bases spanning the gap. The CDR3 DNA sequence: TGCAGCGGGCAGGGGAAAGATACGCAGTATTTT. It translates to CSGQGKDTQYF.

V gene TRBV7-9 combines with J gene TRBJ1-4; a weak D match, TRBD1 (6 bases). The CDR3 has 16 amino acids. CDR1 and CDR2 (germline): SEHNR, FQNEAQ (reference sequence). Trimming took 7 bases from V and 3 from J, leaving 18 bases between them. DNA of the CDR3: TGTGCCAGCACCCTGTTGTCCGGGGGCGCTAATGAAAAACTGTTTTTT. As protein: CASTLLSGGANEKLFF. Looking up the rest from reference TRBV7-9 and TRBJ1-4 gives the full variable domain: DTGVSQNPRHKITKRGQNVTFRCDPISEHNRLYWYRQTLGQGPEFLTYFQNEAQLEKSRLLSDRFSAERPKGSFSTLEIQRTEQGDSAMYLCASTLLSGGANEKLFFGSGTQLSVL.

This sequence joins TRBV19 and TRBJ1-1; D unresolved. V was trimmed by 3 bases and J by 3 bases, leaving 11 bases between them. Germline V gene sequence: CDR1 LNHDA, CDR2 SQIVND (reference sequence). The CDR3 is 14 residues long. Here the CDR3 reads CASSMRHLDTEAFF. The CDR3 DNA sequence: TGTGCCAGTAGTATGCGGCACCTAGACACTGAAGCTTTCTTT.

This clone was seen more than once but under ten times. This chain connects TRBV5-6 to TRBJ1-2, with a weak D call TRBD1 (6 bases). The V gene's germline CDR1 is SGHDT and CDR2 YYEEEE. Trimming removed 1 base at V and 2 bases at J, with 12 bases between. The CDR3 is made up of 15 amino acids. This CDR3 is CASSLLGTPNYGYTF. CDR3 DNA: TGTGCCAGCAGCTTGCTTGGGACACCCAACTATGGCTACACCTTC.

The chain employs TRBV21-1 and TRBJ2-4. TRBV21-1 is noted as a pseudogene. CDR3 length equals 15 residues. The CDR3 nucleotides read TGTGCCAGCAGCAAAACGAGGGGACCTCCCAGCCTTCAGTACTTC. This translates into CASSKTRGPPSLQYF.

This clone has at least ten counts. This rearrangement joins TRBV2 to TRBJ2-4, with 8 bases identical to TRBD1. The CDR3 contains 15 residues. With V trimmed by 6 bases and J by 8 bases, 12 bases remained unmatched. Germline V CDR1 and CDR2: SNHLY, FYNNEI. DNA of the CDR3: TGTGCCAGCAGCGCTGACAGGGGAGCTGAAGACATTCAGTACTTC. The encoded protein is CASSADRGAEDIQYF.

The rearrangement uses TRBV7-9 and TRBJ2-2; TRBD1 or TRBD2 may be the D gene (6 bases each). Germline CDR1 reads SEHNR; CDR2 reads FQNEAQ (reference sequence). The CDR3 contains 16 residues. V was trimmed by 8 bases and J by 6 bases, leaving 22 bases between them. The CDR3 protein is CASGPGWGAGPGELFF. CDR3 in DNA: TGTGCCAGCGGACCAGGATGGGGGGCGGGTCCCGGGGAGCTGTTTTTT.

The chain is built from TRBV5-1 and TRBJ2-7, with 12 bases fitting TRBD1. Per the germline V gene, CDR1 is SGHRS and CDR2 is YFSETQ. V lost 4 bases, J lost 6 bases, and 5 bases stayed unmatched. The CDR3 spans 14 residues. CDR3 DNA: TGCGCCAGCAGCCCGGGACAGGGGGCGTCCGAGCAGTACTTC. As protein: CASSPGQGASEQYF.

V and J are TRBV5-8 and TRBJ1-2, with TRBD1 identical over 8 bases. Trimming removed 0 bases from V and 13 bases from J; junction bases left unmatched: 5. In germline, CDR1 is SGHTS, CDR2 YDEGEE. The length of the CDR3 is 12 residues. The chain's CDR3 is CASSLEAGGSTF. Here the CDR3 DNA reads TGTGCCAGCAGCTTGGAGGCAGGGGGCAGCACCTTC.

V usage is TRBV28 and J usage is TRBJ1-5; unclear D gene. CDR1 is MDHEN, CDR2 SYDVKM, per germline. V lost 4 bases to trimming and J lost 2 bases, with 15 bases between them. The CDR3 is made up of 16 amino acids. The DNA for the CDR3 is TGTGCCAGCAGTTCCCCGGGAGGGATAGGCAATCAGCCCCAGCATTTT. Translated: CASSSPGGIGNQPQHF.

The gene calls are TRBV6-2 or TRBV6-3 and TRBJ1-5; 9 nucleotides match TRBD1. Germline V gene sequence: CDR1 MNHEY, CDR2 SVGEGT. This CDR3 has 14 amino acids. The trim removed 4 bases at V and 5 bases at J, leaving 3 bases unmatched. DNA of the CDR3: TGTGCCAGCAGTTTGGGACAGGGCCATCAGCCCCAGCATTTT. Translation gives CASSLGQGHQPQHF.

The chain is built from TRBV29-1 and TRBJ1-1; D uncertain. Germline assignment: CDR1 SQVTM and CDR2 ANQGSEA. The CDR3 sequence is 11 residues long. Trimming took 4 bases from V and 6 from J, leaving 9 bases between them. This CDR3 is CSVVSYAEAFF. CDR3 nucleotides: TGCAGCGTTGTCTCATATGCTGAAGCTTTCTTT.

The V and J genes are TRBV12-3 or TRBV12-4 and TRBJ1-1; D ambiguous. The CDR3 totals 13 residues. V lost 3 bases and J 8 bases, leaving 13 bases between the germline ends. The CDR3 nucleotides are TGTGCCAGCAGTTTTATTCTAGGGTCGGAAGCTTTCTTT. It codes for CASSFILGSEAFF.

This chain links TRBV2 with TRBJ2-1; 9 bases line up with TRBD1. After removal of 1 base from V and 0 bases from J, the junction contained 7 bases not matched to a gene. The CDR3 is 18 amino acids. Germline V gene data show CDR1 as SNHLY and CDR2 as FYNNEI. The DNA of the CDR3 is TGTGCCAGCAGTGAAGAGGGGGACAGGGACAGCTCCTACAATGAGCAGTTCTTC. It is translated as CASSEEGDRDSSYNEQFF.

The V call is TRBV5-1, the J call TRBJ1-5; D may be TRBD1 (6 bases). The germline CDR1 and CDR2 sequences are SGHRS and YFSETQ. V lost 8 bases and J 5 bases, leaving 14 bases between the germline ends. The CDR3 loop spans 13 amino acids. CDR3 in DNA: TGCGCCAGTTCAACAGGGTACGATCAGCCCCAGCATTTT. It specifies CASSTGYDQPQHF.

The V call is TRBV7-3, the J call TRBJ1-5; D not resolved. V gave up 2 bases and J gave up 4 bases, with 6 bases separating them. The CDR3 covers 13 residues. The germline V gene has CDR1 SGHTA and CDR2 FQGTGA. In DNA, the CDR3 is TGTGCCAGCAGCTTAGGCAGGAATCAGCCCCAGCATTTT. It encodes CASSLGRNQPQHF.

The chain carries TRBV2 and TRBJ2-1, with D perhaps assigned TRBD1 or TRBD2 (6 bases each). The V end was cut by 4 bases, the J end by 13 bases, with 17 bases between. Germline V gene sequence: CDR1 SNHLY, CDR2 FYNNEI. This CDR3 is built from 13 residues. CDR3 in amino acids: CASSVSGEGGQFF. CDR3 sequence (DNA): TGTGCCAGCAGTGTCTCGGGGGAAGGGGGACAGTTCTTC.

This clone was detected only a few times. The chain joins TRBV11-2 to TRBJ1-3; D is unresolved. The V gene lost 5 bases and the J gene lost 5 bases, with 10 bases spanning the gap. The CDR3 extends over 13 amino acids. Germline loops: CDR1 SGHAT, CDR2 FQNNGV. The CDR3 nucleotides read TGTGCCAGCAGCCGTCTAGGGAGAAACACCATATATTTT. Its protein is CASSRLGRNTIYF.

V gene TRBV7-9 combines with J gene TRBJ1-1; D perhaps matches TRBD1 (5 bases). Deletions cut 5 bases from V and 7 bases from J, with 17 bases between. The CDR3 spans 14 residues. CDR1 is SEHNR, CDR2 FQNEAQ, per germline (reference sequence). The CDR3 DNA is TGTGCCAGCAGCCCCCAGCTCCAGGGCGGTGAAGCTTTCTTT. Translating it yields CASSPQLQGGEAFF.

V usage is TRBV28 and J usage is TRBJ1-1; D unresolved. There are 15 residues in the CDR3. Deletions cut 6 bases from V and 0 bases from J, with 14 bases between. The germline gives CDR1 MDHEN, CDR2 SYDVKM. CDR3 protein: CASSPWNGMNTEAFF. In nucleotides, the CDR3 is TGTGCCAGCAGCCCCTGGAATGGGATGAACACTGAAGCTTTCTTT.

This rearrangement joins TRBV11-3 to TRBJ1-5; unclear D gene. V was shortened by 2 bases and J by 0 bases, with 11 bases between the two germline ends. Germline-derived CDR1 and CDR2 are SGHNT and YENEEA. This CDR3 comprises 16 residues. The CDR3 sequence: CASSLSWKYSNQPQHF. CDR3 coding DNA: TGTGCCAGCAGCTTAAGTTGGAAATATAGCAATCAGCCCCAGCATTTT.

The gene calls are TRBV3-1 (or the pseudogene TRBV3-2) and TRBJ1-1, with D possibly matching TRBD1 (6 bases). The V gene lost 6 bases and the J gene lost 4 bases, with 12 bases spanning the gap. CDR1 is LGHDT, CDR2 YNNKEL, per germline (reference sequence). The CDR3 sequence is 13 residues long. CDR3 amino acids: CASSHRETTEAFF. The CDR3 DNA is TGTGCCAGCAGTCACAGGGAGACCACTGAAGCTTTCTTT.

V usage is TRBV3-1 (or the pseudogene TRBV3-2) and J usage is TRBJ2-4; 8 positions agree with TRBD2. The V gene end was trimmed by 3 bases and the J gene end by 8 bases; junction bases not matched to a gene: 12. CDR1 LGHDT and CDR2 YNNKEL come from the germline V gene (reference sequence). This CDR3 has 16 amino acids. CDR3 DNA: TGTGCCAGCAGCCATGCCACGGCGGGGGGACGGGACATTCAGTACTTC. This encodes CASSHATAGGRDIQYF.